Shown below are 21 T cell receptor beta chains from a single sample sequenced in a study of T cell responses to AZD1222 COVID-19 vaccine. Sequencing used immunoSEQ multiplex PCR; TCRdb keeps in-frame clones, though not all of them. Here the sample spans 90,000 to 120,000 clones, 70% to 90% being singletons. The sample here was peripheral blood, taken on day 0 of AZD1222 vaccination. All receptors come from an adult in good health.

J is TRBJ1-1 and V is TRBV11-3, with a tentative D call TRBD1 (5 bases). The CDR3 covers 13 residues. Germline lookup yields CDR1 SGHNT and CDR2 YENEEA. Trimming stripped 6 bases from V and 2 bases from J, with 10 bases between. In DNA, the CDR3 is TGTGCCAGCAGGATACAGGCCAACACTGAAGCTTTCTTT. Its translation is CASRIQANTEAFF.

The CDR3 DNA follows: TGCGCCAGCAGCCAAGGGAGCGGAGTGTACGAGCAGTACTTC. Translation gives CASSQGSGVYEQYF. V and J are TRBV4-1 and TRBJ2-7; a possible D gene is TRBD2 (5 bases). The V gene's germline CDR1 is MGHRA and CDR2 YSYEKL. V shed 1 base and J shed 4 bases, with 11 bases lying between them. This CDR3 comprises 14 residues.

V gene TRBV27 combines with J gene TRBJ2-7; 11 bases fit TRBD1. With V trimmed by 6 bases and J by 4 bases, 8 bases remained unmatched. Germline CDR1 and CDR2: MNHEY and SMNVEV (reference sequence). CDR3 length: 15 amino acids. The CDR3 loop is CASSSSGTGGYEQYF. The DNA for the CDR3 is TGTGCCAGCAGCTCTTCCGGGACAGGGGGGTACGAGCAGTACTTC.

This chain links TRBV4-1 with TRBJ1-3; D uncertain. Trimming stripped 0 bases from V and 0 bases from J, with 6 bases between. The CDR3 runs 15 residues. Germline-derived CDR1 and CDR2 are MGHRA and YSYEKL. The chain's CDR3 is CASSQERISGNTIYF. The CDR3 DNA follows: TGCGCCAGCAGCCAAGAAAGGATCTCTGGAAACACCATATATTTT.

The V gene is TRBV7-9, the J gene TRBJ2-3, with TRBD2 matching over 11 bases. The CDR3 totals 14 residues. Trimming took 5 bases from V and 5 from J; bases not matched to a gene: 3. Germline V gives CDR1 SEHNR, CDR2 FQNEAQ (reference sequence). The DNA for the CDR3 is TGTGCCAGCAGCGCTAGCGGGAGGAAAGATACGCAGTATTTT. Residues: CASSASGRKDTQYF.

The genes are TRBV5-6 and TRBJ2-1, with D uncertain. This CDR3 contains 12 residues. Germline CDR1 is SGHDT and CDR2 is YYEEEE. The ends were cut back, 6 bases at V and 9 bases at J, with 13 bases in the middle. CDR3 coding DNA: TGTGCCAGCAACGAGAGACATTTTGAGCAGTTCTTC. This translates into CASNERHFEQFF.

The V call is TRBV7-9, the J call TRBJ2-1; 15 nucleotides line up with TRBD2. The CDR3 runs 17 residues. Germline V gives CDR1 SEHNR, CDR2 FQNEAQ (reference sequence). V gave up 4 bases and J gave up 7 bases; unmatched junction bases: 8. Here the CDR3 DNA reads TGTGCCAGCAGCTCGCGAACTGGGACTAGCGGGAGGAATGAGCAGTTCTTC. This codes for CASSSRTGTSGRNEQFF. The full variable domain, rest sourced from reference TRBV7-9 and TRBJ2-1, is DTGVSQNPRHKITKRGQNVTFRCDPISEHNRLYWYRQTLGQGPEFLTYFQNEAQLEKSRLLSDRFSAERPKGSFSTLEIQRTEQGDSAMYLCASSSRTGTSGRNEQFFGPGTRLTVL.

This rearrangement joins TRBV7-9 to TRBJ2-5; the D is unclear. CDR1 and CDR2 (germline): SEHNR, FQNEAQ (reference sequence). CDR3 length equals 15 residues. The V and J ends lost 6 bases and 2 bases respectively, with 16 bases between them. The CDR3 spells CASSFPGPVQETQYF. CDR3 sequence (DNA): TGTGCCAGCAGTTTCCCCGGGCCGGTACAAGAGACCCAGTACTTC.

J is TRBJ2-7 and V is TRBV2; no definite D call. The germline gives CDR1 SNHLY, CDR2 FYNNEI. V lost 6 bases and J 6 bases, leaving 9 bases between the germline ends. There are 11 residues in the CDR3. The CDR3 spells CASSPRSEQYF. The CDR3 bases are TGTGCCAGCAGCCCTAGATCCGAGCAGTACTTC. Based on the CDR3 plus reference TRBV2 and TRBJ2-7, the full variable domain is EPEVTQTPSHQVTQMGQEVILRCVPISNHLYFYWYRQILGQKVEFLVSFYNNEISEKSEIFDDQFSVERPDGSNFTLKIRSTKLEDSAMYFCASSPRSEQYFGPGTRLTVT.

The chain carries TRBV28 and TRBJ2-7; D is unresolved. Germline lookup yields CDR1 MDHEN and CDR2 SYDVKM. V was pared by 5 bases and J by 0 bases, with 8 bases between. CDR3 size: 13 residues. CDR3 DNA sequence: TGTGCCAGCAGTCCCCCCAGCTCCTACGAGCAGTACTTC. This sequence encodes CASSPPSSYEQYF.

The chain links TRBV25-1 to TRBJ1-1, with TRBD1 identical over 10 bases. The germline V gene has CDR1 MGHDK and CDR2 SYGVNS. Trimming cost V 4 bases and J 4 bases; bases outside gene matches: 0. The CDR3 runs to 13 residues. The CDR3 reads CASSGTGGTEAFF. CDR3 bases: TGTGCCAGCAGTGGGACAGGGGGCACTGAAGCTTTCTTT.

This clone has a handful of counts. This chain joins TRBV7-3 and TRBJ2-7; 7 bases agree with TRBD1. There are 14 residues in the CDR3. The germline gives CDR1 SGHTA, CDR2 FQGTGA. J gave up 4 bases and V 5 bases, and 8 bases lay outside the gene matches. CDR3 amino acids: CASSRRQGPYEQYF. CDR3 bases: TGTGCCAGCAGCCGCCGACAGGGCCCATACGAGCAGTACTTC.

This chain links TRBV12-5 with TRBJ2-1; D may match TRBD1 or TRBD2 (5 bases each). Germline V gives CDR1 LGHNT, CDR2 FRNRAP. V was trimmed by 6 bases and J by 15 bases, leaving 21 bases between them. The CDR3 contains 13 residues. The CDR3 reads CASGESGAKSSFF. For the CDR3, the DNA is TGTGCTAGTGGGGAATCCGGGGCCAAATCTTCGTTCTTC.

The CDR3 sequence: CASSMDPGDNQPQHF. CDR3 in DNA: TGTGCCAGTAGTATGGATCCAGGGGACAATCAGCCCCAGCATTTT. The chain is built from TRBV19 and TRBJ1-5, with a weak D call TRBD1 (6 bases). V lost 3 bases to trimming and J lost 3 bases, with 12 bases between them. The CDR3 extends over 15 amino acids. The germline V gene has CDR1 LNHDA and CDR2 SQIVND (reference sequence).

The sample holds one count of this clone. The rearrangement joins TRBV4-1 to TRBJ2-7; the match to TRBD2 covers 14 bases. Trimming took 4 bases from V and 1 from J; bases not matched to a gene: 3. The CDR3 spans 16 residues. The germline gives CDR1 MGHRA, CDR2 YSYEKL. CDR3 sequence (DNA): TGCGCCAGCAGCCCGTGGACTAGCGGGAGGTCCTACGAGCAGTACTTC. Translated, it gives CASSPWTSGRSYEQYF.

This clone has only one observation. This rearrangement joins TRBV27 to TRBJ2-7; 9 bases align to TRBD2. In germline, CDR1 is MNHEY, CDR2 SMNVEV (reference sequence). V lost 5 bases to trimming and J lost 3 bases; unmatched junction nucleotides: 8. The CDR3 is 15 amino acids. The CDR3 DNA reads TGTGCCAGCAGTGTAGCGGAGACTAGCGGCTACGAGCAGTACTTC. Translating it yields CASSVAETSGYEQYF.

The gene calls are TRBV30 and TRBJ2-6, with TRBD1 matching 8 bases. The V and J ends lost 7 bases and 0 bases, in that order; junction bases with no gene match: 11. The V gene's germline CDR1 is GTSNPN and CDR2 SVGIG (reference sequence). The CDR3 totals 17 residues. CDR3 in DNA: TGTGCCTTCTACGCCGGGACAGGTTACTCTGGGGCCAACGTCCTGACTTTC. Translation: CAFYAGTGYSGANVLTF.

This chain joins TRBV19 and TRBJ1-3; D remains unclear. The germline V gene encodes CDR1 LNHDA and CDR2 SQIVND (reference sequence). This CDR3 contains 15 residues. The germline V and J ends were trimmed by 0 bases and 3 bases, with 9 bases remaining between them. In nucleotides, the CDR3 is TGTGCCAGTAGTATAGATCGGCCAGATGGAAACACCATATATTTT. Translating gives CASSIDRPDGNTIYF.

The chain couples TRBV24-1 to TRBJ2-1; weak D call: TRBD2 (5 bases). The CDR3 length is 11 residues. V lost 3 bases to trimming and J lost 9 bases, with 5 bases between them. Germline lookup yields CDR1 KGHDR and CDR2 SFDVKD. Written as DNA, the CDR3 is TGTGCCACCAGTGATGAGGGTGAGCAGTTCTTC. Its protein product is CATSDEGEQFF.

The J gene is TRBJ1-1, the V gene TRBV29-1; TRBD1 is a possible D gene (5 bases). Trimming cost V 6 bases and J 8 bases, with 22 bases left between them. Germline loops: CDR1 SQVTM, CDR2 ANQGSEA. The CDR3 spans 14 residues. The CDR3 coding sequence is TGCAGCGTCCGCGGGGGAGTGGCTCCTAAGGAAGCTTTCTTT. Protein: CSVRGGVAPKEAFF.

The chain couples TRBV7-9 to TRBJ2-1; unclear D gene. V was pared by 5 bases and J by 6 bases, with 8 bases between. Germline V lookup: CDR1 SEHNR, CDR2 FQNEAQ (reference sequence). The CDR3 length is 12 residues. CDR3: CASSRTSNEQFF. The CDR3 DNA follows: TGTGCCAGCAGCCGCACCTCCAATGAGCAGTTCTTC.